This TCR beta chain was sequenced during a study of blood T cell repertoires in COVID-19. TCRdb's table, derived via immunoSEQ multiplex PCR, lists solely in-frame clones and lacks some. The table has roughly 410,000 clones, approximately 89% seen once. The V gene's germline CDR1 is SEHNR and CDR2 FQNEAQ (reference sequence). V was shortened by 0 bases and J by 0 bases, with 15 bases between the two germline ends. The CDR3 runs 18 residues. The gene calls are TRBV7-9 and TRBJ1-3; D is perhaps TRBD1 (5 bases). The receptor's source is a woman aged 40-49 years with COVID-19, enrolled during active disease. Sequencing was done on a sample of peripheral blood. CDR3 sequence (DNA): TGTGCCAGCAGCTTAGCGGGGAACAGGATGAGCTCTGGAAACACCATATATTTT. It encodes CASSLAGNRMSSGNTIYF.